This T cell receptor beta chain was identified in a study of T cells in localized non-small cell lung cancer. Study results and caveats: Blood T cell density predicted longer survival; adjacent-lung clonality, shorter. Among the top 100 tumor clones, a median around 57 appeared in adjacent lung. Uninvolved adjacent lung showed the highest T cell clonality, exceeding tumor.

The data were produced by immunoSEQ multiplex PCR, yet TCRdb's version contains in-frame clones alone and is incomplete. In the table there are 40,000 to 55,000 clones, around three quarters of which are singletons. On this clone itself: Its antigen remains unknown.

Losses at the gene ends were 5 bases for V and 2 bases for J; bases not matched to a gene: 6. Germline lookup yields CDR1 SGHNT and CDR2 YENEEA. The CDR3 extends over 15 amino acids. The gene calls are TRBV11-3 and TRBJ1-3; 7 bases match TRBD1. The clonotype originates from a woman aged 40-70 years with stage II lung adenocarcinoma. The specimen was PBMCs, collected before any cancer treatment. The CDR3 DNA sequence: TGTGCCAGCAGCCAACAGGGGACTCCTGGAAACACCATATATTTT. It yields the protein CASSQQGTPGNTIYF.